The entry below gives a single TCR beta chain sequence along with its context. The antigen is unknown. This specimen belongs to a study of identical twins. The study's findings and limits: Twins' excess sharing was less marked for out-of-frame beta sequences. Whereas memory repertoires showed no such difference, abundant cord blood beta clonotypes carried fewer insertions.

Template switching supplied a universal primer site; unique molecular identifiers were carried on the cDNA. One entry per CDR3 protein results from TCRdb running MiXCR on the 5' RACE reads. The data contain 250,000 or so distinct CDR3 sequences, around 8.3% of them seen just once; the ten biggest clones take up about 3%. The same data also went into a second study, on yellow fever vaccine responses in identical twins.

The receptor's source is a woman between 18 and 30 years old in good health. Sequenced: CD8+ T cells sorted from blood.

CDR3 coding DNA: TGTGCCAGCAGTTACAACCGAGCGGGGGGTTCTTACGAGCAGTACTTC. Its translation: CASSYNRAGGSYEQYF. This chain links TRBV6-5 with TRBJ2-7; 9 bases are a match to TRBD2. This CDR3 comprises 16 residues. Looked up from germline, CDR1 is MNHEY and CDR2 is SVGAGI. The junction had 9 bases not matched to a gene; V was cut back by 2 bases and J by 4 bases.